This note documents a single T cell receptor (beta chain) sequence. This CDR3 region has 13 residues. Trimming shortened V by 8 bases and J by 9 bases, and 17 bases separated the two germline ends. This entry comes from a study of blood T cell repertoires in COVID-19. Study as a whole: The cDNA or gDNA used as material had been derived from T cells, B-cell-depleted T cells, or PBMCs.

In the original workflow: Reference gene primers were amplified, and this amplification served to estimate nucleated cell counts. The protocol was immunoSEQ multiplex PCR, while the TCRdb copy is restricted to in-frame clones and leaves out a portion. The V and J calls and the clone size are those of that table, but D and trimming were determined from the DNA. The repertoire holds approximately 240,000 clones, with around four fifths as singletons. Input material: peripheral blood. The gene calls are TRBV12-3 or TRBV12-4 and TRBJ2-1; no clear D gene. This sequence originates from an older woman who had recovered from COVID-19. The CDR3 DNA follows: TGTGCCAGCCTCAAATCAGGATTTGGTGAGCAGTTCTTC. Translation gives CASLKSGFGEQFF.